This T cell receptor beta chain comes out of a study of long-term antiretroviral therapy in people with HIV. Survey-level immunoSEQ v3.0 assays were run. Sequencing was designed to cover about 40,000-55,000 T-cell genomes in each sample. Sequenced by immunoSEQ multiplex PCR; TCRdb stores in-frame clones only, minus some. The data show tens of thousands of clones, with around 85% seen just once and 3% to 4.5% held by the top ten. The samples comprised roughly 0.9-10 million cryopreserved PBMC ahead of DNA extraction. General study results and limits: The repertoire was dominated at all time points by clones expanded before ART.

The CDR3 length is 13 residues. The germline gives CDR1 SGHDT, CDR2 YYEEEE. The ends were cut back, 5 bases at V and 2 bases at J, with 11 bases in the middle. With regard to this clone: Its matching antigen is unknown.

The receptor comes from a man aged 18 to 35 with HIV. The sample here was unsorted PBMCs, taken 0.8 years before starting antiretroviral therapy. The chain carries TRBV5-6 and TRBJ2-7, with D tentatively TRBD1 or TRBD2 (5 bases each). This CDR3 reads CASRSLGAYEQYF. The CDR3 DNA is TGTGCCAGCAGGTCACTAGGGGCCTACGAGCAGTACTTC.